Each of the 29 T cell receptor beta chains below was sequenced from the same sample in a study of vaccination and CD4 T cells after COVID-19. With the Oncomine TCR Beta short-read assay, DNA from cultured CD4+ T cells was sequenced. TCRdb analysed the PCR reads with MiXCR anew, one entry per CDR3 protein. The sample yields under 20,000 distinct CDR3 sequences, roughly half seen once. Treatment reported: roughly 10-day PBMC culture with coronavirus spike peptide pools or control peptides (ViraFEST assay). For these receptors, no antigen is known. The material sequenced was CD4+ T cells from blood, cultured in vitro. The receptors stem from a human donor who had recovered from COVID-19.

The J gene is TRBJ2-7, the V gene TRBV11-2; D is possibly TRBD2 (6 bases). Trimming cost V 7 bases and J 2 bases, with 15 bases left between them. This CDR3 region has 14 residues. Germline CDR1 SGHAT, CDR2 FQNNGV. The CDR3 here is CASTFGRETYEQYF. The DNA for the CDR3 is TGTGCCAGCACCTTCGGGCGGGAAACCTACGAGCAGTACTTC.

This chain connects TRBV20-1 to TRBJ1-4; D call uncertain. Germline CDR1 and CDR2: DFQATT and SNEGSKA (reference sequence). The CDR3 totals 11 residues. Trimming cost V 0 bases and J 12 bases, with 8 bases left between them. Here the CDR3 DNA reads TGCAGTGCTAGAGATTACCCGGAACTGTTTTTT. Its translation is CSARDYPELFF.

The rearrangement uses TRBV20-1 and TRBJ2-3; D tentatively reads TRBD1 or TRBD2 (7 bases each). This CDR3 comprises 14 residues. Per germline, CDR1 DFQATT and CDR2 SNEGSKA (reference sequence). V was clipped by 5 bases and J by 2 bases, with 14 bases between them. The DNA of the CDR3 is TGCAGTGCTCAGGGGGGGGTACCCACAGATACGCAGTATTTT. Translation gives CSAQGGVPTDTQYF.

V usage is TRBV9 and J usage is TRBJ1-6, with D possibly matching TRBD1 (6 bases). Between the trimmed V and J ends, which lost 4 bases and 10 bases, there was a span of 18 bases. The CDR3 is 15 residues long. Germline loops: CDR1 SGDLS, CDR2 YYNGEE. The CDR3, as DNA: TGTGCCAGCAGCCTCCGACCGGACAGTCCCTCACCCCTCCACTTT. Translation: CASSLRPDSPSPLHF.

This sequence joins TRBV6-1 and TRBJ1-5; 7 bases map to TRBD1. This CDR3 has 15 residues. CDR1 and CDR2 (germline): MNHNS, SASEGT. J lost 0 bases, V lost 7 bases, and 6 bases had no gene match. The CDR3 spells CASTADRASNQPQHF. The CDR3 nucleotides are TGTGCCAGCACTGCAGACAGGGCTAGCAATCAGCCCCAGCATTTT.

V gene TRBV20-1 combines with J gene TRBJ1-5; 10 positions match TRBD1. The germline V gene encodes CDR1 DFQATT and CDR2 SNEGSKA (reference sequence). The CDR3 is 16 residues long. J lost 0 bases, V lost 3 bases, and 5 bases had no gene match. CDR3 region: CSASFWDRGSNQPQHF. The CDR3 DNA sequence: TGCAGTGCTAGCTTTTGGGACAGGGGTAGCAATCAGCCCCAGCATTTT.

The V call is TRBV7-9, the J call TRBJ2-5; no clear D gene. This CDR3 spans 14 amino acids. Germline CDR1 SEHNR, CDR2 FQNEAQ (reference sequence). Trimming shortened V by 2 bases and J by 2 bases, and 9 bases separated the two germline ends. CDR3: CASSLPAYQETQYF. The CDR3 DNA follows: TGTGCCAGCAGCTTACCGGCTTATCAAGAGACCCAGTACTTC. Using reference TRBV7-9 and TRBJ2-5 for the parts outside the CDR3, the full variable domain is DTGVSQNPRHKITKRGQNVTFRCDPISEHNRLYWYRQTLGQGPEFLTYFQNEAQLEKSRLLSDRFSAERPKGSFSTLEIQRTEQGDSAMYLCASSLPAYQETQYFGPGTRLLVL.

This sequence joins TRBV6-2 or TRBV6-3 and TRBJ2-1; 9 bases map to TRBD1. The V and J ends lost 0 bases and 4 bases, in that order; junction bases with no gene match: 10. The germline V gene encodes CDR1 MNHEY and CDR2 SVGEGT. There are 18 residues in the CDR3. CDR3 in amino acids: CASSYSPPGTGLYNEQFF. CDR3 coding DNA: TGTGCCAGCAGTTACTCTCCTCCCGGGACAGGGCTTTACAATGAGCAGTTCTTC.

This chain connects TRBV19 to TRBJ1-6, with D perhaps TRBD1 (5 bases). Trimming stripped 7 bases from V and 12 bases from J, with 13 bases between. The germline V gene encodes CDR1 LNHDA and CDR2 SQIVND (reference sequence). This CDR3 region has 12 residues. As DNA, the CDR3 is TGTGCCAGTATTGGGGCCGCGGGACCCCTCCACTTT. The encoded protein is CASIGAAGPLHF. Drawing the rest from reference TRBV19 and TRBJ1-6, the complete variable domain is DGGITQSPKYLFRKEGQNVTLSCEQNLNHDAMYWYRQDPGQGLRLIYYSQIVNDFQKGDIAEGYSVSREKKESFPLTVTSAQKNPTAFYLCASIGAAGPLHFGNGTRLTVT.

This clonotype occurred a few times. This chain joins TRBV6-2 or TRBV6-3 and TRBJ2-5; D is unresolved. The CDR3 spans 13 residues. V was clipped by 4 bases and J by 3 bases, with 9 bases between them. The germline CDR1 and CDR2 sequences are MNHEY and SVGEGT. CDR3 region: CASSSAQKETQYF. For the CDR3, the DNA is TGTGCCAGCAGTTCCGCACAGAAAGAGACCCAGTACTTC.

The chain has TRBV5-1 and TRBJ2-3; TRBD1 agrees at 7 bases. The V segment lost 3 bases and the J segment 0 bases; nucleotides outside the gene matches: 10. Germline V CDR1 and CDR2: SGHRS, YFSETQ. This CDR3 comprises 17 residues. DNA for the CDR3: TGCGCCAGCAGCTCTCGACGACAGGGTTTGAGCACAGATACGCAGTATTTT. It yields the protein CASSSRRQGLSTDTQYF.

The table lists this clonotype with a few counts. The chain carries TRBV7-2 and TRBJ2-5, with 13 nucleotides matching TRBD2. The J segment lost 4 bases and the V segment lost 4 bases, leaving 3 bases of the junction unmatched. The CDR3 runs to 15 residues. CDR1 and CDR2 (germline): SGHTA, FQGNSA. As DNA, the CDR3 is TGTGCCAGCAGCTCCCGGACTAGCGGGGGAGAGACCCAGTACTTC. Amino acid sequence: CASSSRTSGGETQYF.

The J gene is TRBJ1-1, the V gene TRBV10-3; D not certain. Germline CDR1 and CDR2: ENHRY and SYGVKD. The CDR3 consists of 14 residues. Trimming shortened V by 4 bases and J by 1 base, and 10 bases separated the two germline ends. CDR3 sequence reads: CAISAEAGNTEAFF. In DNA, the CDR3 is TGTGCCATCAGTGCGGAGGCGGGGAACACTGAAGCTTTCTTT.

A few counts support this clonotype. The chain carries TRBV11-2 and TRBJ1-1, with 8 bases lining up with TRBD1. The CDR3 contains 15 residues. V lost 6 bases, J lost 4 bases, and 10 bases stayed unmatched. CDR1 SGHAT and CDR2 FQNNGV come from the germline V gene. CDR3 sequence (DNA): TGTGCCAGCAGGCACTACAGGGGGGGCGGCACTGAAGCTTTCTTT. Translation gives CASRHYRGGGTEAFF.

The chain recombines TRBV6-2 or TRBV6-3 with TRBJ1-4; possibly TRBD1 for D (5 bases). The CDR3 extends over 13 amino acids. V was cut by 11 bases and J by 6 bases, with 16 bases left in between. CDR1 and CDR2 from the germline V gene are MNHEY and SVGEGT. CDR3 sequence reads: CAVGRGLHEKLFF. The DNA for the CDR3 is TGTGCCGTCGGGCGGGGCCTCCATGAAAAACTGTTTTTT.

The V gene is TRBV20-1, the J gene TRBJ1-2; D may be TRBD1 (5 bases). The germline CDR1 and CDR2 sequences are DFQATT and SNEGSKA (reference sequence). Trimming cost V 4 bases and J 5 bases, with 11 bases left between them. The CDR3 length is 12 residues. CDR3 in DNA: TGCAGTGCTACCGGGGACTCATATGGCTACACCTTC. This translates into CSATGDSYGYTF.

This rearrangement joins TRBV6-5 to TRBJ2-7; D is possibly TRBD2 (5 bases). This CDR3 comprises 16 residues. V lost 0 bases and J lost 5, with 17 bases in between. Germline CDR1 and CDR2: MNHEY and SVGAGI. The CDR3 loop is CASSYSSGPPADEQYF. The CDR3 nucleotides are TGTGCCAGCAGTTACTCGAGCGGCCCACCGGCCGACGAGCAGTACTTC.

This clonotype was seen a few times. V gene TRBV20-1 combines with J gene TRBJ1-5; TRBD1 matches 7 bases. The V and J ends lost 2 bases and 1 base, in that order; junction bases with no gene match: 5. Germline V gene sequence: CDR1 DFQATT, CDR2 SNEGSKA (reference sequence). CDR3 size: 15 residues. This CDR3 is CSARRQGVSNQPQHF. In DNA, the CDR3 is TGCAGTGCTAGAAGACAGGGTGTAAGCAATCAGCCCCAGCATTTT.

The chain couples TRBV30 to TRBJ2-7; tentative D call: TRBD1 (5 bases). Germline V CDR1 and CDR2: GTSNPN, SVGIG (reference sequence). The ends were cut back, 1 base at V and 3 bases at J, with 16 bases in the middle. The CDR3 is 15 residues long. The CDR3 nucleotides are TGTGCCTGGAGTGCCCTCTCAGGGTTGGGCTACGAGCAGTACTTC. It translates to CAWSALSGLGYEQYF.

The chain links TRBV6-2 or TRBV6-3 to TRBJ2-7; tentative D call: TRBD1 (5 bases). Germline V gene lookup returns CDR1 MNHEY and CDR2 SVGEGT. This CDR3 is built from 13 residues. Trimming cost V 6 bases and J 3 bases, with 12 bases left between them. The CDR3 coding sequence is TGTGCCAGCAGAACCCGACAGATCTACGAGCAGTACTTC. Encoded protein: CASRTRQIYEQYF.

The rearrangement joins TRBV25-1 to TRBJ2-5; TRBD1 agrees at 8 bases. CDR3 length: 12 amino acids. The trim removed 8 bases at V and 5 bases at J, leaving 4 bases unmatched. Germline CDR1 reads MGHDK; CDR2 reads SYGVNS. CDR3 DNA sequence: TGTGCCAGCGGCCGGGACAGGGAGACCCAGTACTTC. This gives the protein CASGRDRETQYF.

This clonotype appeared a few times. J is TRBJ1-2 and V is TRBV24-1; the D is unclear. Trimming took off 0 bases at V and 5 bases at J, with 9 bases between the two ends. The germline V gene has CDR1 KGHDR and CDR2 SFDVKD. This CDR3 comprises 14 residues. The DNA for the CDR3 is TGTGCCACCAGTGATTTGGGAGCCGGTTATGGCTACACCTTC. Its translation: CATSDLGAGYGYTF.

This clonotype was detected once. CDR3 in DNA: TGTGCCAGCAGTTTATACGGAAATAATTCACCCCTCCACTTT. It translates to CASSLYGNNSPLHF. The rearrangement joins TRBV28 to TRBJ1-6; no definite D call. The ends were cut back, 1 base at V and 5 bases at J, with 6 bases in the middle. CDR3 length equals 14 residues. Germline V CDR1 and CDR2: MDHEN, SYDVKM.

This chain connects TRBV2 to TRBJ2-2; D call uncertain. Trimming cost V 7 bases and J 0 bases, with 12 bases left between them. The CDR3 loop spans 15 amino acids. Germline values: CDR1 SNHLY, CDR2 FYNNEI. This CDR3 reads CASKGDTANTGELFF. The DNA for the CDR3 is TGTGCCAGCAAGGGCGATACGGCGAACACCGGGGAGCTGTTTTTT.

The genes are TRBV30 and TRBJ1-5; 10 nucleotides line up with TRBD1. This CDR3 region has 13 residues. In germline, CDR1 is GTSNPN, CDR2 SVGIG (reference sequence). V gave up 6 bases and J gave up 7 bases; unmatched junction bases: 6. CDR3 in amino acids: CACGQGVGQPQHF. The DNA for the CDR3 is TGTGCCTGTGGACAGGGGGTAGGCCAGCCCCAGCATTTT.

The V gene is TRBV7-2, the J gene TRBJ1-1, with D possibly matching TRBD1 (6 bases). CDR1 and CDR2 from the germline V gene are SGHTA and FQGNSA. This CDR3 spans 13 amino acids. Trimming pared 5 bases from V and 5 bases from J, leaving 12 bases between. CDR3 region: CASSRPRGTEAFF. CDR3 nucleotide sequence: TGTGCCAGCAGCCGACCGAGGGGGACTGAAGCTTTCTTT.

The chain has TRBV5-4 and TRBJ2-7; no clear D gene. CDR3 size: 13 residues. Deletions cut 0 bases from V and 4 bases from J, with 8 bases between. Germline CDR1 SGHNT, CDR2 YYREEE (reference sequence). The chain's CDR3 is CASSLGQRYEQYF. Here the CDR3 DNA reads TGTGCCAGCAGCTTGGGCCAGCGATACGAGCAGTACTTC.

This clonotype turned up a few times. The J gene is TRBJ1-5, the V gene TRBV20-1; D not resolved. This CDR3 is 14 amino acids long. Trimming stripped 2 bases from V and 2 bases from J, with 10 bases between. From germline, CDR1 is DFQATT and CDR2 SNEGSKA (reference sequence). DNA of the CDR3: TGCAGTGCTAGATCGGGATTCGGCAATCAGCCCCAGCATTTT. It encodes CSARSGFGNQPQHF.

The J gene is TRBJ1-2, the V gene TRBV6-1; no clear D. Germline V CDR1 and CDR2: MNHNS, SASEGT. The CDR3 is 15 residues long. The germline V and J ends were trimmed by 2 bases and 0 bases, with 10 bases remaining between them. CDR3 in amino acids: CASSESAFPNYGYTF. CDR3 sequence (DNA): TGTGCCAGCAGTGAATCCGCGTTCCCTAACTATGGCTACACCTTC.